The 29 T cell receptor beta chains given below trace back to one sample, sequenced in a study of blood T cell repertoires in COVID-19. The repertoire was sequenced with immunoSEQ multiplex PCR; TCRdb's copy has only in-frame clones and lacks some. Among a few hundred thousand clones listed, around 89% were seen once. The sample taken for sequencing was peripheral blood. These receptors were collected from a man aged 55-75 years who had recovered from COVID-19.

V usage is TRBV19 and J usage is TRBJ1-2; 9 bases align to TRBD1. Germline loops: CDR1 LNHDA, CDR2 SQIVND (reference sequence). V shed 6 bases, J shed 5 bases, and the junction held 10 bases outside the gene matches. The CDR3 has 15 amino acids. For the CDR3, the DNA is TGTGCCAGTAGCCGGGGACAGGGCAACGATTATGGCTACACCTTC. Protein product: CASSRGQGNDYGYTF.

This chain links TRBV11-2 with TRBJ1-2; TRBD1 aligns across 7 bases. Germline trimming cut 1 base from V and 2 bases from J; bases unmatched to any gene: 4. Germline-derived CDR1 and CDR2 are SGHAT and FQNNGV. The CDR3 has 15 residues. In DNA, the CDR3 is TGTGCCAGCAGCTTAGGGGGGGACAGAAACTATGGCTACACCTTC. This sequence encodes CASSLGGDRNYGYTF.

This chain links TRBV6-2 or TRBV6-3 with TRBJ1-2; D uncertain. CDR1 is MNHEY, CDR2 SVGEGT, per germline. CDR3 length equals 14 residues. The V and J ends lost 2 bases and 4 bases respectively, with 11 bases between them. The CDR3 sequence is CASSYPGAFYGYTF. CDR3 bases: TGTGCCAGCAGTTACCCGGGAGCGTTCTATGGCTACACCTTC.

This chain's CDR3 is CASSLQGANSPLHF. Here the CDR3 DNA reads TGTGCCAGCAGCTTACAGGGGGCAAATTCACCCCTCCACTTT. The genes are TRBV5-4 and TRBJ1-6, with 9 nucleotides matching TRBD1. Looked up from germline, CDR1 is SGHNT and CDR2 is YYREEE (reference sequence). There are 14 residues in the CDR3. With V trimmed by 2 bases and J by 7 bases, 1 base remained unmatched.

This chain connects TRBV19 to TRBJ1-3; 11 bases agree with TRBD1. Germline V gene data show CDR1 as LNHDA and CDR2 as SQIVND (reference sequence). V was clipped by 9 bases and J by 1 base; unmatched bases: 5. This CDR3 is built from 15 residues. The CDR3 sequence: CARRTGGESGNTIYF. CDR3 nucleotide sequence: TGTGCCAGGAGGACAGGGGGCGAATCTGGAAACACCATATATTTT. Full variable domain (rest looked up from reference TRBV19 and TRBJ1-3): DGGITQSPKYLFRKEGQNVTLSCEQNLNHDAMYWYRQDPGQGLRLIYYSQIVNDFQKGDIAEGYSVSREKKESFPLTVTSAQKNPTAFYLCARRTGGESGNTIYFGEGSWLTVV.

The chain combines TRBV19 with TRBJ1-5, with a weak D call TRBD1 (5 bases). V lost 4 bases and J lost 2, with 12 bases in between. Germline CDR1 reads LNHDA; CDR2 reads SQIVND (reference sequence). This CDR3 spans 15 amino acids. The chain's CDR3 is CASSRRQGGNQPQHF. DNA of the CDR3: TGTGCCAGTAGTAGACGGCAGGGTGGCAATCAGCCCCAGCATTTT.

The CDR3 protein is CASSQGQGGTGELFF. The CDR3 DNA sequence: TGTGCCAGCAGCCAGGGACAGGGCGGCACCGGGGAGCTGTTTTTT. This chain connects TRBV2 to TRBJ2-2; TRBD1 matches at 9 bases. V shed 6 bases, J shed 4 bases, and the junction held 6 bases outside the gene matches. Germline CDR1 and CDR2: SNHLY and FYNNEI. CDR3 size: 15 residues.

V is TRBV6-1 and J is TRBJ2-1, with 7 bases lining up with TRBD1. Trimming at V came to 8 bases and at J to 0 bases, leaving 7 bases not matched to a gene. This CDR3 spans 15 amino acids. Germline lookup yields CDR1 MNHNS and CDR2 SASEGT. The CDR3 nucleotides are TGTGCCAGCGTTGAGGGACAGAGCTCCTACAATGAGCAGTTCTTC. Translation gives CASVEGQSSYNEQFF.

The rearrangement uses TRBV6-5 and TRBJ1-1, with D tentatively TRBD1 (5 bases). Trimming removed 6 bases from V and 0 bases from J, with 11 bases in between. The CDR3 loop spans 14 amino acids. The germline V gene encodes CDR1 MNHEY and CDR2 SVGAGI. The CDR3 protein is CASSNRRMNTEAFF. Here the CDR3 DNA reads TGTGCCAGCAGCAACAGGCGAATGAACACTGAAGCTTTCTTT.

This clone was seen a few times. V and J are TRBV7-2 and TRBJ2-2; the D is unclear. The germline CDR1 and CDR2 sequences are SGHTA and FQGNSA. This CDR3 has 15 amino acids. Trimming pared 5 bases from V and 6 bases from J, leaving 16 bases between. This CDR3 is CASSPQSGMAGELFF. CDR3 bases: TGTGCCAGCAGCCCCCAGTCGGGTATGGCCGGGGAGCTGTTTTTT.

V is TRBV5-1 and J is TRBJ1-3, with unresolved D. Trimming took 6 bases from V and 2 from J, leaving 9 bases between them. Germline values: CDR1 SGHRS, CDR2 YFSETQ. There are 13 residues in the CDR3. Here the CDR3 reads CASTPAAGNTIYF. The DNA of the CDR3 is TGCGCCAGCACTCCGGCGGCTGGAAACACCATATATTTT.

This sequence joins TRBV2 and TRBJ2-5; 7 bases match TRBD1. CDR1 SNHLY and CDR2 FYNNEI come from the germline V gene. The CDR3 runs 14 residues. V was clipped by 6 bases and J by 3 bases; unmatched bases: 7. In DNA form, the CDR3 reads TGTGCCAGCAGGTTTGACAGGGTTGAAGAGACCCAGTACTTC. Translating it yields CASRFDRVEETQYF.

This clone was seen more than once but under ten times. The rearrangement links TRBV6-2 or TRBV6-3 to TRBJ1-2; D remains ambiguous. Trimming shortened V by 6 bases and J by 2 bases, and 10 bases separated the two germline ends. The germline gives CDR1 MNHEY, CDR2 SVGEGT. The CDR3 consists of 13 residues. The CDR3 bases are TGTGCCAGCAGCTTTTATCTAAACTATGGCTACACCTTC. Encoded protein: CASSFYLNYGYTF.

The chain joins TRBV6-5 to TRBJ1-1; weak D call: TRBD1 (5 bases). The germline V and J ends were trimmed by 6 bases and 4 bases, with 15 bases remaining between them. Looked up from germline, CDR1 is MNHEY and CDR2 is SVGAGI. CDR3 length: 14 amino acids. The CDR3 spells CASSLIRGATEAFF. The CDR3 DNA sequence: TGTGCCAGCAGCCTAATAAGGGGCGCCACTGAAGCTTTCTTT.

The chain links TRBV5-8 to TRBJ2-3, with no clear D. The CDR3 spans 14 residues. V lost 0 bases, J lost 0 bases, and 5 bases lay in between. Germline-derived CDR1 and CDR2 are SGHTS and YDEGEE. CDR3 sequence (DNA): TGTGCCAGCAGCTTGGCTCCCAGCACAGATACGCAGTATTTT. Its protein product is CASSLAPSTDTQYF.

CDR3 residues: CASSSQPGSSYNSPLHF. As DNA, the CDR3 is TGTGCCAGCAGCTCCCAACCGGGGAGCTCCTATAATTCACCCCTCCACTTT. The chain is built from TRBV4-2 and TRBJ1-6; D unclear. Trimming removed 5 bases at V and 0 bases at J, with 14 bases between. The CDR3 length is 17 residues. Per the germline V gene, CDR1 is LGHNA and CDR2 is YNFKEQ.

The rearrangement links TRBV3-1 (or the pseudogene TRBV3-2) to TRBJ2-3; perhaps TRBD1 as D (6 bases). The CDR3 is 16 amino acids. CDR1 is LGHDT and CDR2 is YNNKEL in the germline V gene (reference sequence). The V gene lost 1 base and the J gene lost 1 base, with 12 bases spanning the gap. CDR3: CASSQVDRTGTDTQYF. DNA of the CDR3: TGTGCCAGCAGCCAAGTTGACAGGACAGGCACAGATACGCAGTATTTT.

The chain is built from TRBV19 and TRBJ1-2, with TRBD1 matching over 7 bases. V shed 8 bases, J shed 4 bases, and the junction held 22 bases outside the gene matches. This CDR3 is 18 amino acids long. Per the germline V gene, CDR1 is LNHDA and CDR2 is SQIVND (reference sequence). CDR3 in amino acids: CASVRGQLEPRGIYGYTF. The CDR3 nucleotides read TGTGCCAGTGTTCGGGGACAGCTTGAGCCCAGGGGCATCTATGGCTACACCTTC.

V usage is TRBV19 and J usage is TRBJ2-7; 9 bases agree with TRBD1. Germline values: CDR1 LNHDA, CDR2 SQIVND (reference sequence). The CDR3 spans 14 residues. V trimming: 9 bases; J trimming: 3 bases; junction bases outside the gene matches: 9. The CDR3 spells CASSPGQGLYEQYF. DNA of the CDR3: TGTGCCAGCTCACCGGGACAGGGTCTCTACGAGCAGTACTTC.

CDR3 amino acids: CASTRTVNMADTQYF. DNA for the CDR3: TGCGCCAGCACCAGGACAGTGAATATGGCAGATACGCAGTATTTT. The V call is TRBV5-1, the J call TRBJ2-3, with D possibly being TRBD1 (6 bases). This CDR3 spans 15 amino acids. V was clipped by 6 bases and J by 4 bases, with 18 bases between them. Germline CDR1 and CDR2: SGHRS and YFSETQ.

The chain combines TRBV15 with TRBJ1-6, with TRBD1 matching over 7 bases. The ends lost 2 bases at V and 0 bases at J; junction bases unmatched: 4. CDR3 length: 17 residues. Looked up from germline, CDR1 is LNHNV and CDR2 is YYDKDF (reference sequence). DNA for the CDR3: TGTGCCACCAGCAGACTACAGGGGAGCTCCTATAATTCACCCCTCCACTTT. Translating gives CATSRLQGSSYNSPLHF.

This chain connects TRBV4-1 to TRBJ1-6, with 7 positions matching TRBD1. From germline, CDR1 is MGHRA and CDR2 YSYEKL. V lost 2 bases to trimming and J lost 8 bases; unmatched junction nucleotides: 9. The CDR3 extends over 16 amino acids. This chain's CDR3 is CASSQRRQGGDSPLHF. The CDR3 DNA sequence: TGCGCCAGCAGCCAACGCCGACAGGGAGGCGATTCACCCCTCCACTTT.

The chain joins TRBV5-4 to TRBJ2-7, with 8 bases lining up with TRBD2. Germline V lookup: CDR1 SGHNT, CDR2 YYREEE (reference sequence). The CDR3 is 16 amino acids. V gave up 4 bases and J gave up 5 bases; unmatched junction bases: 14. The CDR3 DNA is TGTGCCAGCAGCCGCCTCGGGGGGGGTTTCATCGACGAGCAGTACTTC. Translation gives CASSRLGGGFIDEQYF.

The J gene is TRBJ1-5, the V gene TRBV2; 10 bases align to TRBD1. Germline V gives CDR1 SNHLY, CDR2 FYNNEI. The J segment lost 7 bases and the V segment lost 6 bases, leaving 9 bases of the junction unmatched. The CDR3 is made up of 15 amino acids. DNA of the CDR3: TGTGCCAGCAGCCGGGACAGGGGAATCGGGCAGCCCCAGCATTTT. Translation: CASSRDRGIGQPQHF.

V usage is TRBV3-1 (or the pseudogene TRBV3-2) and J usage is TRBJ2-1; 11 bases are a match to TRBD2. CDR1 is LGHDT, CDR2 YNNKEL, per germline (reference sequence). The CDR3 covers 15 residues. J was trimmed by 5 bases and V by 6 bases; bases with no gene match: 6. CDR3 DNA sequence: TGTGCCAGCAGTTTTCTAGCGGGGGGCCACAATGAGCAGTTCTTC. This translates into CASSFLAGGHNEQFF.

The V gene is TRBV24-1, the J gene TRBJ1-2; D possibly corresponds to TRBD1 (5 bases). The CDR3 runs 12 residues. Trimming took 9 bases from V and 3 from J, leaving 10 bases between them. Per germline, CDR1 KGHDR and CDR2 SFDVKD. Here the CDR3 reads CATYSGYYGYTF. The DNA of the CDR3 is TGTGCCACCTATTCAGGGTACTATGGCTACACCTTC.

This clone was picked up one time. This chain uses TRBV11-2 with TRBJ2-2; 7 positions agree with TRBD1. The J segment lost 7 bases and the V segment lost 1 base, leaving 3 bases of the junction unmatched. This CDR3 comprises 14 residues. Germline V CDR1 and CDR2: SGHAT, FQNNGV. CDR3 region: CASSLVRGSGELFF. The DNA of the CDR3 is TGTGCCAGCAGCTTAGTCAGGGGGAGCGGGGAGCTGTTTTTT. Filled out from reference TRBV11-2 and TRBJ2-2, the complete variable domain reads EAGVAQSPRYKIIEKRQSVAFWCNPISGHATLYWYQQILGQGPKLLIQFQNNGVVDDSQLPKDRFSAERLKGVDSTLKIQPAKLEDSAVYLCASSLVRGSGELFFGEGSRLTVL.

This chain uses TRBV5-4 with TRBJ1-2, with no clear D. The V and J ends lost 2 bases and 3 bases respectively, with 14 bases between them. This CDR3 has 15 residues. Germline CDR1 SGHNT, CDR2 YYREEE (reference sequence). CDR3 loop: CASSFLSTPYYGYTF. The CDR3 DNA is TGTGCCAGCAGCTTCCTCTCCACTCCTTACTATGGCTACACCTTC.

CDR3 protein: CASSLDNQETQYF. CDR3 DNA sequence: TGTGCCAGCAGCTTGGACAACCAAGAGACCCAGTACTTC. The J gene is TRBJ2-5, the V gene TRBV5-4; no firm D call. Trimming stripped 0 bases from V and 0 bases from J, with 3 bases between. This CDR3 is 13 amino acids long. Germline CDR1 SGHNT, CDR2 YYREEE (reference sequence).